Shown below are 20 T cell receptor beta chains from a single sample sequenced in a study of blood T cell repertoires in COVID-19. Using immunoSEQ multiplex PCR, the repertoire was profiled, and TCRdb retains in-frame clones only, with some absent. Of about 220,000 clones in the sample, about 90% were seen once. Source material: peripheral blood. Every receptor here comes from a woman aged 30 to 39 who had recovered from COVID-19.

The V gene is TRBV15, the J gene TRBJ1-6; no clear D gene. Between the trimmed V and J ends, which lost 1 base and 0 bases, there was a span of 10 bases. This CDR3 contains 17 residues. Germline V gene sequence: CDR1 LNHNV, CDR2 YYDKDF (reference sequence). In DNA, the CDR3 is TGTGCCACCAGCAGAGTATCAGCGAGCTCCTATAATTCACCCCTCCACTTT. Translation gives CATSRVSASSYNSPLHF.

In DNA form, the CDR3 reads TGTGCCAGTACATTGGACAGGGTTAACAATTCACCCCTCCACTTT. Amino acid sequence: CASTLDRVNNSPLHF. The chain has TRBV6-6 and TRBJ1-6; TRBD1 agrees at 8 bases. V lost 9 bases to trimming and J lost 7 bases; unmatched junction nucleotides: 11. CDR1 and CDR2 (germline): MNHNY, SVGAGI (reference sequence). The CDR3 totals 15 residues.

This sequence joins TRBV3-1 (or the pseudogene TRBV3-2) and TRBJ1-2; TRBD1 might be the D (5 bases). CDR3 size: 15 residues. The V end was cut by 3 bases, the J end by 5 bases, with 16 bases between. From germline, CDR1 is LGHDT and CDR2 YNNKEL (reference sequence). This CDR3 is CASSHSSRTPYGYTF. The CDR3 DNA reads as TGTGCCAGCAGCCACTCCTCCCGGACACCTTATGGCTACACCTTC.

This clone was observed a few times. This sequence joins TRBV7-9 and TRBJ1-1; the match to TRBD1 covers 9 bases. J gave up 4 bases and V 1 base, and 10 bases lay outside the gene matches. CDR1 and CDR2 (germline): SEHNR, FQNEAQ (reference sequence). The CDR3 covers 17 residues. The CDR3 region is CASSLEFYGTGLTEAFF. The CDR3 bases are TGTGCCAGCAGCTTAGAATTCTACGGGACAGGGCTCACTGAAGCTTTCTTT. Drawing the rest from reference TRBV7-9 and TRBJ1-1, the complete variable domain is DTGVSQNPRHKITKRGQNVTFRCDPISEHNRLYWYRQTLGQGPEFLTYFQNEAQLEKSRLLSDRFSAERPKGSFSTLEIQRTEQGDSAMYLCASSLEFYGTGLTEAFFGQGTRLTVV.

The gene calls are TRBV25-1 and TRBJ1-5; TRBD1 matches 9 bases. The CDR3 has 16 residues. J gave up 3 bases and V 4 bases, and 7 bases lay outside the gene matches. In germline, CDR1 is MGHDK, CDR2 SYGVNS. The CDR3 sequence is CASSASTGGFNQPQHF. The CDR3 coding sequence is TGTGCCAGCAGTGCTTCGACAGGGGGGTTCAATCAGCCCCAGCATTTT. Full variable domain (outside the CDR3, taken from reference TRBV25-1 and TRBJ1-5): EADIYQTPRYLVIGTGKKITLECSQTMGHDKMYWYQQDPGMELHLIHYSYGVNSTEKGDLSSESTVSRIRTEHFPLTLESARPSHTSQYLCASSASTGGFNQPQHFGDGTRLSIL.

This clone was counted between two and nine times. This chain links TRBV19 with TRBJ1-6, with unresolved D. Per the germline V gene, CDR1 is LNHDA and CDR2 is SQIVND (reference sequence). The CDR3 has 12 residues. V dropped 3 bases and J dropped 9 bases, with 6 bases sitting between them. The DNA for the CDR3 is TGTGCCAGTAGTATTGCGGGTTCACCCCTCCACTTT. It translates to CASSIAGSPLHF.

This chain links TRBV7-7 with TRBJ2-3; the match to TRBD1 covers 10 bases. Germline loops: CDR1 SSHAT, CDR2 FNYEAQ (reference sequence). V lost 8 bases and J lost 6; bases outside the gene matches: 14. There are 16 residues in the CDR3. The DNA of the CDR3 is TGTGCCAGCCCCCGACCGCGGGACAGGGGATACGATACGCAGTATTTT. Translation: CASPRPRDRGYDTQYF. Full variable domain (rest looked up from reference TRBV7-7 and TRBJ2-3): GAGVSQSPRYKVTKRGQDVTLRCDPISSHATLYWYQQALGQGPEFLTYFNYEAQPDKSGLPSDRFSAERPEGSISTLTIQRTEQRDSAMYRCASPRPRDRGYDTQYFGPGTRLTVL.

In DNA, the CDR3 is TGCGCCAGCAGTGAGTCTTCGCGGGGGGCCCTCGACTACGAGCAGTACTTC. Its protein is CASSESSRGALDYEQYF. This sequence joins TRBV10-2 and TRBJ2-7; 8 nucleotides line up with TRBD2. CDR1 is WSHSY and CDR2 is SAAADI in the germline V gene. V lost 0 bases and J lost 3; bases outside the gene matches: 10. The CDR3 totals 17 residues.

The chain links TRBV3-1 (or the pseudogene TRBV3-2) to TRBJ1-6, with 10 bases identical to TRBD1. The V and J ends lost 6 bases and 8 bases, in that order; junction bases with no gene match: 4. CDR1 is LGHDT and CDR2 is YNNKEL in the germline V gene (reference sequence). The CDR3 contains 14 residues. The CDR3 coding sequence is TGTGCCAGCAGGACCGGGACAGGGGATTCACCCCTCCACTTT. It translates to CASRTGTGDSPLHF.

The J gene is TRBJ1-2, the V gene TRBV30, with D possibly TRBD1 on 5 matching bases. V was pared by 1 base and J by 9 bases, with 6 bases between. The CDR3 length is 10 residues. Germline assignment: CDR1 GTSNPN and CDR2 SVGIG (reference sequence). CDR3 residues: CAWSEGSYTF. CDR3 DNA sequence: TGTGCCTGGAGTGAGGGGAGCTACACCTTC.

The gene calls are TRBV11-2 and TRBJ2-2; 8 bases align to TRBD2. The germline gives CDR1 SGHAT, CDR2 FQNNGV. V dropped 1 base and J dropped 9; count of bases not matched to a gene: 10. The CDR3 totals 16 residues. CDR3 amino acids: CASSLVSRGAGWELFF. The CDR3 DNA reads as TGTGCCAGCAGCTTAGTCTCGCGGGGGGCCGGATGGGAGCTGTTTTTT. The full variable domain, rest sourced from reference TRBV11-2 and TRBJ2-2, is EAGVAQSPRYKIIEKRQSVAFWCNPISGHATLYWYQQILGQGPKLLIQFQNNGVVDDSQLPKDRFSAERLKGVDSTLKIQPAKLEDSAVYLCASSLVSRGAGWELFFGEGSRLTVL.

J is TRBJ2-7 and V is TRBV6-1, with 7 bases matching TRBD2. CDR3 length: 15 residues. Looked up from germline, CDR1 is MNHNS and CDR2 is SASEGT. With 1 base clipped from V and 4 bases from J, the junction kept 7 bases outside the gene matches. For the CDR3, the DNA is TGTGCCAGCAGTGAAGGGGCAGGGAGGGTTTACGAGCAGTACTTC. Its translation: CASSEGAGRVYEQYF.

The gene calls are TRBV6-1 and TRBJ1-5, with a tentative D call TRBD1 (6 bases). Germline V CDR1 and CDR2: MNHNS, SASEGT. CDR3 size: 14 residues. V lost 3 bases, J lost 6 bases, and 12 bases lay in between. The CDR3 DNA reads TGTGCCAGCAGTGATCGGCAGGGGCCTCAGCCCCAGCATTTT. It codes for CASSDRQGPQPQHF.

The J gene is TRBJ2-2, the V gene TRBV4-3; no clear D. V lost 0 bases, J lost 2 bases, and 10 bases lay in between. Germline loops: CDR1 LGHNA, CDR2 YSLEER. This CDR3 has 16 residues. The CDR3 DNA reads TGCGCCAGCAGCCAAGATCAACTCCTTAACACCGGGGAGCTGTTTTTT. Its translation is CASSQDQLLNTGELFF.

This rearrangement joins TRBV29-1 to TRBJ2-1; perhaps TRBD1 as D (6 bases). The length of the CDR3 is 11 residues. Trimming cost V 3 bases and J 8 bases, with 8 bases left between them. CDR1 and CDR2 from the germline V gene are SQVTM and ANQGSEA. In nucleotides, the CDR3 is TGCAGCGTTGACAGGGGCCATGAGCAGTTCTTC. Translated, it gives CSVDRGHEQFF.

The chain joins TRBV4-3 to TRBJ2-2, with 10 positions matching TRBD2. The CDR3 spans 17 residues. Germline V gives CDR1 LGHNA, CDR2 YSLEER. Trimming removed 0 bases from V and 4 bases from J; junction bases left unmatched: 5. CDR3 nucleotides: TGCGCCAGCAGCCAAGACCCAGCGGGGGGGGTCACCGGGGAGCTGTTTTTT. As protein: CASSQDPAGGVTGELFF.

The chain employs TRBV29-1 and TRBJ2-5; D remains unclear. The CDR3 is made up of 11 amino acids. The germline CDR1 and CDR2 sequences are SQVTM and ANQGSEA. The V gene lost 3 bases and the J gene lost 5 bases, with 7 bases spanning the gap. Written as DNA, the CDR3 is TGCAGCGTTGATAGCCGGGAGACCCAGTACTTC. Translating it yields CSVDSRETQYF.

The chain carries TRBV5-1 and TRBJ1-1, with 11 bases fitting TRBD1. This CDR3 is built from 16 residues. With V trimmed by 1 base and J by 2 bases, 4 bases remained unmatched. Germline V gene data show CDR1 as SGHRS and CDR2 as YFSETQ. CDR3 bases: TGCGCCAGCAGCTTGTTGGGACAGGGGGTTAACACTGAAGCTTTCTTT. Protein: CASSLLGQGVNTEAFF.

The V gene is TRBV7-6, the J gene TRBJ2-5, with 13 bases fitting TRBD2. Germline V gives CDR1 SGHVS, CDR2 FNYEAQ. Trimming removed 3 bases from V and 2 bases from J; junction bases left unmatched: 6. There are 17 residues in the CDR3. For the CDR3, the DNA is TGTGCCAGCAGCTTCGGACTAGCGGGGGTCGGGCAAGAGACCCAGTACTTC. Its protein product is CASSFGLAGVGQETQYF.

In its sample, this clone was seen a few times. The chain combines TRBV7-3 with TRBJ2-1; TRBD2 agrees at 11 bases. J gave up 3 bases and V 5 bases, and 3 bases lay outside the gene matches. The CDR3 sequence is 15 residues long. CDR1 and CDR2 (germline): SGHTA, FQGTGA. The DNA of the CDR3 is TGTGCCAGCAGCGGGACTAGCGGAATCTACAATGAGCAGTTCTTC. It encodes CASSGTSGIYNEQFF.